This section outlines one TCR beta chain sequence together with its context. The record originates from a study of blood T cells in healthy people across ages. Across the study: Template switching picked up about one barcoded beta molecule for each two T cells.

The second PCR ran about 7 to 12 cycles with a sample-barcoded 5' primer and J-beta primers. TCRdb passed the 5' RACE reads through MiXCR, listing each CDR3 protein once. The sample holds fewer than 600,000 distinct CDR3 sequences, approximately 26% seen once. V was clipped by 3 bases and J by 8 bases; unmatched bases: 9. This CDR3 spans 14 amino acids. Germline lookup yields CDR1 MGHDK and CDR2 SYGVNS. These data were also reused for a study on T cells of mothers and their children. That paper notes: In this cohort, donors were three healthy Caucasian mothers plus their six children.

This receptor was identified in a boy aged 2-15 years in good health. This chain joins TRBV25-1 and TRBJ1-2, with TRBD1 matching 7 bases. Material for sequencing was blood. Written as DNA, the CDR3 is TGTGCCAGCAGTGACATCCCCGCGACAGGGGGCTACACCTTC. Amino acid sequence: CASSDIPATGGYTF.